In its sample, the clone carrying this T cell receptor beta chain was seen many times. The antigen is unknown. This sample stems from a study of early T cells in non-severe SARS-CoV-2 infection. In the study overall: Bulk RNA isolated from unsorted whole blood underwent sequencing; chains were not paired. The study's findings and limits: Missing private and CD4 specificities, VDJdb matching favored anti-spike CD8 responses.

The germline CDR1 and CDR2 sequences are SNHLY and FYNNEI. This CDR3 has 16 amino acids. The V gene end was trimmed by 6 bases and the J gene end by 4 bases; junction bases not matched to a gene: 7. Individual cDNA molecules each received unique molecular identifiers attached to them. In TCRdb, the 5' RACE reads were re-called with MiXCR into one record per CDR3 protein. Here the sample spans tens of thousands of distinct CDR3 sequences, approximately 9% being singletons. Sequences were obtained from whole blood. This TCR was sampled from an adult who was a healthcare worker with PCR-confirmed SARS-CoV-2 infection or an uninfected control (not recorded which). The chain joins TRBV2 to TRBJ1-5, with 12 bases lining up with TRBD1. This CDR3 is CASRGDRGRMNQPQHF. The CDR3, as DNA: TGTGCCAGCAGAGGGGACAGGGGGCGTATGAATCAGCCCCAGCATTTT.